The entry below describes one TCR beta chain. Antigen: not known. The entry originates in a study of T cells after yellow fever vaccination. Study results and limitations: Abundant clonotypes from the bulk population could contaminate FACS-sorted repertoires. Clones from primary vaccination mostly reappeared after the booster (96% CD4, 88% CD8).

Per germline, CDR1 MNHEY and CDR2 SVGAGI. Trimming removed 2 bases at V and 1 base at J, with 14 bases between. The length of the CDR3 is 17 residues. TCRdb recomputed calls from the 5' RACE reads with MiXCR, one row per CDR3 protein. The repertoire has about 75,000 distinct CDR3 sequences, more than 5.5% of them found once; the top ten carry approximately 28%. The sequencing here drew on CD8+ T cells sorted from PBMCs, taken roughly 10 days after the first yellow fever vaccination. The chain combines TRBV6-5 with TRBJ2-2; TRBD1 is a possible D gene (6 bases). This TCR came from a man between 18 and 29 years old who received the YFV17D yellow fever vaccine. CDR3 protein: CASSYQKGRGNTGELFF. The CDR3 nucleotides read TGTGCCAGCAGTTACCAGAAAGGCAGGGGGAACACCGGGGAGCTGTTTTTT.